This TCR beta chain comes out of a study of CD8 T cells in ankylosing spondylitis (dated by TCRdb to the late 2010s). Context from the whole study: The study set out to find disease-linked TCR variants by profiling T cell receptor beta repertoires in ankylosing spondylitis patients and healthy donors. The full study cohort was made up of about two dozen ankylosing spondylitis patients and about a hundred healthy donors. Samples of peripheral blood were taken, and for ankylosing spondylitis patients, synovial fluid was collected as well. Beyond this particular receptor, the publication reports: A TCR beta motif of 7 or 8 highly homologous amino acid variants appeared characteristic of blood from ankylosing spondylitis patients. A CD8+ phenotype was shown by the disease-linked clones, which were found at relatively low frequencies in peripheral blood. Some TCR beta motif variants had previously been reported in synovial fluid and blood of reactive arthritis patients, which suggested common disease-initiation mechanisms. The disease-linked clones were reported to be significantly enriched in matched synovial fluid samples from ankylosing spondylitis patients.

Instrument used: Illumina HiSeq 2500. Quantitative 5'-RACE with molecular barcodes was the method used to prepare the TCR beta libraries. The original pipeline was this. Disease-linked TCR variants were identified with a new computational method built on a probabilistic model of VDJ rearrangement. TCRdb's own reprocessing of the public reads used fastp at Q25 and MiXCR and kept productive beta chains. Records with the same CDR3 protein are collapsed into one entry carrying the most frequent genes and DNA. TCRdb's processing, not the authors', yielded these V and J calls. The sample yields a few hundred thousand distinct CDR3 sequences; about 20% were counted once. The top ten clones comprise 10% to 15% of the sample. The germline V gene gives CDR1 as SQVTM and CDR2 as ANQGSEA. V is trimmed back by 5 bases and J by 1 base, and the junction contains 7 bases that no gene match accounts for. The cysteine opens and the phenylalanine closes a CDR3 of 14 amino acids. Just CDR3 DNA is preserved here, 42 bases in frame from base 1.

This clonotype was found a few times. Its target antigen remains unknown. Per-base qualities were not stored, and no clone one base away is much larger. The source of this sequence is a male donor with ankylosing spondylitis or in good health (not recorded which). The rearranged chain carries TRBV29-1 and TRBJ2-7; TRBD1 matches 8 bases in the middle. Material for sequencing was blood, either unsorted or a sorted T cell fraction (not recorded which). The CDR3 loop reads CSVMGQGASYEQYF. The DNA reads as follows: TGCAGCGTTATGGGGCAGGGGGCATCCTACGAGCAGTACTTC.